Shown below are 16 T cell receptor delta chains from a single sample sequenced in a study of γδ T cells in repeated Plasmodium falciparum infection. Vgamma9/Vdelta2+ and Vdelta2-negative gammadelta T cells were flow-sorted from PBMC for bulk sequencing. TCRdb called clones anew from the multiplex PCR reads with CATT. The table records under 60,000 delta-chain clones, 1.6% of them present only once. Input material: gamma-delta T cells from blood. The origin of the receptors is a pool of human donors (malaria-infected and uninfected, not separated).

Remarks on this clone: The TCRdb protein comes from a much larger clone and disagrees with this DNA's translation at residue 13, likely due to a read error; the protein given here is derived from the DNA. The chain joins TRDV2 to TRDJ1; TRDD2 matches at 9 bases. As TCRdb names no J gene, one was assigned here on the basis of a DNA match to germline. Germline values: CDR1 GEAIGNYY, CDR2 EKD. The ends lost 4 bases at V and 0 bases at J; junction bases unmatched: 17. The length of the CDR3 is 19 residues. CDR3 sequence reads: CACEGLPTRTGPHTDKLIF. Here the CDR3 DNA reads TGTGCCTGTGAAGGCCTTCCTACACGTACTGGACCGCACACCGATAAACTCATCTTT.

Many counts were recorded for this clone. A much bigger clone sits one base away, suggesting this may be a read error. The CDR3 DNA reads as TGTGCTCTTGGGACTACCAAGCGGGAATACGCCAATCACACCGATAAACTCATCTTT. Amino acid sequence: CALGTTKREYANHTDKLIF. The chain links TRDV1 to TRDJ1; the D gene is possibly TRDD3 (5 bases). V gave up 5 bases and J gave up 0 bases, with 25 bases separating them. Looked up from germline, CDR1 is TSWWSYY and CDR2 is QGS. This CDR3 has 19 residues.

Only a few counts were recorded for this clone. TCRdb records a much larger clone's protein for this DNA, with a difference at residue 6 that likely arises from a read error; the protein given is the translation of the DNA. The chain uses TRDV1 and TRDJ1; 7 bases fit TRDD3. J was trimmed by 3 bases and V by 7 bases; bases with no gene match: 11. The CDR3 length is 15 residues. Germline values: CDR1 TSWWSYY, CDR2 QGS. CDR3 in DNA: TGTGCTCTTGAGGAGGGCGGGGATAAGGCCGATAAACTCATCTTT. This sequence encodes CALEEGGDKADKLIF.

The table lists this clone with many counts. The chain links TRDV1 to TRDJ1; 11 bases align to TRDD3. The V and J ends lost 2 bases and 1 base, in that order; junction bases with no gene match: 12. The CDR3 extends over 19 amino acids. CDR1 is TSWWSYY and CDR2 is QGS in the germline V gene. The CDR3 loop is CALGEGPSVLGDITDKLIF. CDR3 bases: TGTGCTCTTGGGGAAGGGCCTTCGGTACTGGGGGATATCACCGATAAACTCATCTTT.

To note about this clone: This likely reflects a read error, since a far larger clone is one base away. Additional DNA sequences in this sample encode the identical CDR3. This chain joins TRDV1 and TRDJ2, with 11 bases identical to TRDD3. The J gene, left out of TCRdb, was set here by checking the DNA against germline. This CDR3 is 17 amino acids long. CDR1 and CDR2 from the germline V gene are TSWWSYY and QGS. Trimming at V came to 6 bases and at J to 4 bases, leaving 10 bases not matched to a gene. The CDR3 region is CALGFTGGYPPTAQLFF. In nucleotides, the CDR3 is TGTGCTCTTGGATTTACTGGGGGATATCCCCCGACAGCACAACTCTTCTTT.

This clone was found many times. The protein TCRdb gives is from a much larger clone and does not agree with this DNA's translation at residue 11, likely a read error; the protein shown here comes from the DNA. The CDR3 loop is CALGDLILFSVGTYTDKLIF. In DNA form, the CDR3 reads TGTGCTCTTGGGGATCTTATACTCTTTTCTGTGGGAACGTACACCGATAAACTCATCTTT. V gene TRDV1 combines with J gene TRDJ1; D remains unclear. In germline, CDR1 is TSWWSYY, CDR2 QGS. The CDR3 consists of 20 residues. V lost 3 bases and J lost 0, with 26 bases in between.

Note on this clone: The protein in TCRdb stems from a much larger clone and differs at residue 13 from this DNA's translation, likely a read error; here the protein is translated from the DNA. The V gene call reads TRDV2; no J gene was called; TRDD3, as called in the table, went unchecked against the DNA. This CDR3 comprises 15 residues. Per germline, CDR1 GEAIGNYY and CDR2 EKD. The CDR3 loop reads CACDTVGDSGDKPIF. DNA of the CDR3: TGTGCCTGTGACACGGTGGGGGATTCGGGCGATAAACCCATCTTT.

This clone was observed a handful of times. This DNA translates differently at residue 8 from the TCRdb protein, which is that of a much larger clone; a read error is likely, and the protein shown is the DNA's own translation. CDR3 nucleotides: TGTGCTCTTGGGGAACTCGCTGACTCATATCGCCCCGAGGTGGATAGGGACACCGATAAACTCATCTTT. Amino acid sequence: CALGELADSYRPEVDRDTDKLIF. The chain links TRDV1 to TRDJ1; D might be TRDD3 (5 bases). TCRdb carries no J gene annotation; the J gene was assigned here by matching the DNA with germline. Trimming shortened V by 0 bases and J by 0 bases, and 32 bases separated the two germline ends. The CDR3 length is 23 residues. In germline, CDR1 is TSWWSYY, CDR2 QGS.

This clone was seen repeatedly, ten times or more. A junction boundary mismatches the germline segment, possibly from a read error. V usage is TRDV1 and J usage is TRDJ1; 11 bases match TRDD3. Germline CDR1 and CDR2: TSWWSYY and QGS. CDR3 size: 18 residues. For the CDR3, the DNA is TGTGCTCTTATTCCTACTCTGGGGGATACCCCGCACACCCATAAACTCATCTTT. Amino acids: CALIPTLGDTPHTHKLIF.

This clone has ten or more counts. The protein held in TCRdb is that of a much larger clone and does not match this DNA's translation at residue 8, likely because of a read error; the protein shown is translated from the DNA. The chain is built from TRDV1 and TRDJ1; no clear D gene. The CDR3 is 16 residues long. V was trimmed by 2 bases and J by 3 bases, leaving 16 bases between them. The V gene's germline CDR1 is TSWWSYY and CDR2 QGS. CDR3: CALGESFCGRSDKLIF. The CDR3 coding sequence is TGTGCTCTTGGGGAATCTTTCTGTGGGAGGTCCGATAAACTCATCTTT.

This clone qualifies as medium-sized. A much larger clonotype is one base distant, so this may be a read error. Other DNA sequences of this sample code for an identical CDR3. This sequence joins TRDV2 and TRDJ1; D gene uncertain. The germline V gene has CDR1 GEAIGNYY and CDR2 EKD. The CDR3 totals 17 residues. The CDR3 region has the DNA TGTGCCTGTGACACCGTGGGACAGCCAGACCACACTGATAAACTCATCTTT. It encodes CACDTVGQPDHTDKLIF.

The chain employs TRDV1 and TRDJ1, with 10 bases identical to TRDD3. Because TCRdb records no J gene, it was assigned here through a match of the DNA to germline. This CDR3 comprises 19 residues. Germline V gives CDR1 TSWWSYY, CDR2 QGS. Trimming cost V 6 bases and J 1 base; bases outside gene matches: 17. CDR3 sequence (DNA): TGTGCTCTTGGAATGAGGGGGATACGCTCCCGGGGTTGCACCGATAAACTCATCTTT. This codes for CALGMRGIRSRGCTDKLIF.

This clone has ten or more counts. This DNA's translation and the protein TCRdb lists, from a much larger clone, do not match at residue 4, likely due to a read error; the protein shown is translated from the DNA. CDR3 amino acids: CALEVGAGGFSTDKLIF. The CDR3 nucleotides read TGTGCTCTTGAGGTCGGGGCTGGGGGATTCTCTACCGATAAACTCATCTTT. The chain links TRDV1 to TRDJ1; TRDD3 matches at 9 bases. Germline trimming cut 7 bases from V and 2 bases from J; bases unmatched to any gene: 14. CDR1 TSWWSYY and CDR2 QGS come from the germline V gene. The CDR3 runs 17 residues.

This clone was counted between two and nine times. This likely traces to a read error, being one base from a far larger clone. The same CDR3 arises from other DNA sequences in this sample as well. This chain uses TRDV1 with TRDJ1; a possible D gene is TRDD3 (5 bases). The germline V gene has CDR1 TSWWSYY and CDR2 QGS. The CDR3 spans 16 residues. CDR3: CALGEEIPSYTDKLIF. The CDR3 DNA sequence: TGTGCACTTGGGGAGGAGATACCCTCGTACACCGATAAACTCATCTTT.

In the case of this clone: This likely came from a read error, as a far larger clone is one base away. The sample contains more than one DNA sequence encoding this CDR3. The chain carries TRDV2 and TRDJ1; 8 nucleotides line up with TRDD3. Because TCRdb records no J gene, it was assigned here through a match of the DNA to germline. Germline V gene data show CDR1 as GEAIGNYY and CDR2 as EKD. The CDR3 loop spans 17 amino acids. The V segment lost 0 bases and the J segment 2 bases; nucleotides outside the gene matches: 10. The CDR3 protein is CACDTVSGIRNTDKLIF. CDR3 nucleotides: TGTGCCTGTGACACCGTCTCCGGGATACGAAATACCGATAAACTCATCTTT.

At least ten counts were recorded for this clone. An end of the junction does not agree with germline; a read error may underlie this. This sequence joins TRDV1 and TRDJ1; 9 bases align to TRDD3. The V gene's germline CDR1 is TSWWSYY and CDR2 QGS. The CDR3 is 17 amino acids. The CDR3 DNA is TGTGCTATTGGGGACTACCGCTGGGGGATTAGGGCCGATAAACTCATCTTT. Its protein is CAIGDYRWGIRADKLIF.